This section outlines one T cell receptor beta chain sequence together with its context. The sample is drawn from a study of blood T cell repertoires in COVID-19. Study at large: Material from acute and convalescent COVID-19 was sourced from the United States, Italy and Spain.

V shed 3 bases and J shed 1 base, with 7 bases lying between them. The CDR3 has 14 amino acids. Germline V lookup: CDR1 MNHEY, CDR2 SMNVEV (reference sequence). Original analysis: Nucleated cell counts were estimated from reference gene primer amplification. Some clones are missing from TCRdb's copy, which holds only in-frame ones; the method was immunoSEQ multiplex PCR. V, J and clone size are those of that table, while D and trimming were read from the DNA. Among approximately 90,000 clones listed, around four fifths were seen once. This sequence was found in a man aged 65 to 79 with acute or convalescent COVID-19. Sequenced material: peripheral blood. This chain connects TRBV27 to TRBJ1-5, with TRBD1 as a possible D gene (5 bases). CDR3 amino acids: CASSFGGSNQPQHF. The CDR3 nucleotides read TGTGCCAGCAGTTTTGGGGGGAGCAATCAGCCCCAGCATTTT.